The T cell receptor (beta chain) described here comes from a study of cytomegalovirus exposure and HLA in healthy donors (dated 2017 in TCRdb). As for the study more broadly: A later analysis indicated that the 100 to 150 validation repertoires were generated on the platform also employed for the 720 or so repertoires of the first cohort. The study aimed to test whether cataloging public T cell receptors could reveal signatures of past pathogen exposure. In addition to the first cohort of 650 to 750 subjects, a separate validation cohort of some 120 different subjects was used. To predict cytomegalovirus infection status, the study brought together high-throughput TCR immunosequencing, statistical association of individual TCRs with disease status, and machine learning. The study at large found these results: A total of 150 or so TCR beta chains were listed by the study as associated with cytomegalovirus. A later analysis lacked HLA typing for the validation cohort, so it scored co-occurrence in that cohort across all 110 or so repertoires. It was suggested by the authors that the approach could potentially be generalized to other disease states and immunological phenotypes. Three of the identified cytomegalovirus-associated TCR beta chains were confirmed in vitro to be specific for cytomegalovirus antigens. The classifier was reported to diagnose cytomegalovirus status with high specificity and sensitivity in both the original cohort and the validation cohort. In a later analysis, TCRs clustered in the first cohort were found to also tend to co-occur in the roughly 130 validation repertoires, with 94% of cluster scores above 0. Most TCR sequences were seen in very few donors, while some public TCRs were found in many individuals.

The donors belonged to the validation cohort of about 130 subjects, which was separate from the roughly 670-subject first cohort. The method behind the library was the immunoSEQ multiplex PCR assay. On the authors' methods: A statistical classification framework was built to diagnose cytomegalovirus status from the catalog of TCR beta chain sequences. In TCRdb, the immuneACCESS table is reduced to in-frame sequences with V and J assigned. These tables do not hold every clone; where another copy was compared, an unresolved V gene accounts for under half, and the others remain unexplained. V, J and clone size derive from that table, while D and trimming were established from the DNA sequence. This sample holds under 110,000 clones; 88% were observed only once. The ten largest clones represent more than 1.5% of the sample. Concerning this clone: Its binding antigen is unknown. One base away there is no much larger clone; base qualities are not given.

Counted from cysteine to phenylalanine, this CDR3 has 15 amino acids. Just CDR3 DNA is preserved here, 45 bases in frame from base 1. The sequencing input was PBMCs. The sequence was obtained from a woman between 18 and 30 years old in good health and CMV-seropositive. The rearrangement joined TRBV21-1 to TRBJ1-2. TRBV21-1 is recorded as a pseudogene. The CDR3 loop reads CASSKYTEGLGGYTF. In nucleotide form, the sequence is TGTGCCAGCAGCAAATATACGGAGGGATTGGGTGGCTACACCTTC.